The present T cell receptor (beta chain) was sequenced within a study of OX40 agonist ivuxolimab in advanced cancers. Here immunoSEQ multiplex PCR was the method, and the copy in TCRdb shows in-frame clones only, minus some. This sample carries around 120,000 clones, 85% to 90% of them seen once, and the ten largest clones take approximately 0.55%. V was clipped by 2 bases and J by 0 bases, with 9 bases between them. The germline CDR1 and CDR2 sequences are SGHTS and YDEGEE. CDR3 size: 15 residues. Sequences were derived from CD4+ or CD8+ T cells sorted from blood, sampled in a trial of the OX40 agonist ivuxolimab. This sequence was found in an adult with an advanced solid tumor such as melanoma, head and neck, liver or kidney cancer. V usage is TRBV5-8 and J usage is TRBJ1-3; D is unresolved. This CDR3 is CASSLGRSSGNTIYF. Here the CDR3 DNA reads TGTGCCAGCAGCTTAGGGCGGAGCTCTGGAAACACCATATATTTT.